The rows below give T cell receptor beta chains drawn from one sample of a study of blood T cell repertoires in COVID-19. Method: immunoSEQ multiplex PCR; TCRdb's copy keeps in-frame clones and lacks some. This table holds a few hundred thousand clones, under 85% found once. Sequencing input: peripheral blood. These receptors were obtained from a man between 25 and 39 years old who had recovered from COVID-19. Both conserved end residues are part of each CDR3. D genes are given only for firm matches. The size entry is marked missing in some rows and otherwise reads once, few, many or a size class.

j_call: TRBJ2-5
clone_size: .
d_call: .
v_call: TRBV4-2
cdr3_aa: CASSQDPTVGAETQYF
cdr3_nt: TGTGCCAGCAGCCAAGATCCGACAGTAGGGGCAGAGACCCAGTACTTC

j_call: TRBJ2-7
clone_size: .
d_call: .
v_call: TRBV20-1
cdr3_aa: CSASQVTEGYEQYF
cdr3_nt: TGCAGTGCTAGTCAGGTGACGGAGGGATACGAGCAGTACTTC

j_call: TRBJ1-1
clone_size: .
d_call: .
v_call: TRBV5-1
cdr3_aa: CASSLFGAGNTEAFF
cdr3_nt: TGCGCCAGCAGCTTGTTTGGGGCAGGGAACACTGAAGCTTTCTTT

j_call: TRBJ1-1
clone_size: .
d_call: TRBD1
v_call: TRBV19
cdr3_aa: CASSTRTGLPEAFF
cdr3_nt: TGTGCCAGTAGTACCCGGACAGGGTTGCCTGAAGCTTTCTTT

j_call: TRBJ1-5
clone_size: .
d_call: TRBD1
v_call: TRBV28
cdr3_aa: CASSPNQGAGNQPQHF
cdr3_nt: TGTGCCAGCAGTCCAAACCAGGGGGCCGGCAATCAGCCCCAGCATTTT

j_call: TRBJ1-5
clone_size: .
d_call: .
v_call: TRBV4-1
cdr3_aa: CASSLYNGVDQPQHF
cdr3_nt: TGCGCCAGCAGCCTCTATAACGGGGTAGATCAGCCCCAGCATTTT

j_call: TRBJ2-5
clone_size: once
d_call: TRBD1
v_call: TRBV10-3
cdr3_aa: CAISDTQGAGETQYF
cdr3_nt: TGTGCCATCAGTGACACACAGGGGGCCGGGGAGACCCAGTACTTC

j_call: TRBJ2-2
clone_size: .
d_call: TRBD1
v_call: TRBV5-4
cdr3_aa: CASSLGDRVATGELFF
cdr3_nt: TGTGCCAGCAGCTTGGGCGACAGGGTCGCCACCGGGGAGCTGTTTTTT

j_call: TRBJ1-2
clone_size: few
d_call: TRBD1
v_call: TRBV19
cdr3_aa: CASSRGPGQGAGYTF
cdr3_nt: TGTGCCAGTAGTAGAGGGCCGGGACAGGGTGCAGGCTACACCTTC

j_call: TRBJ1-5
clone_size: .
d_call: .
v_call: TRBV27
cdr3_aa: CASSSQNSNQPQHF
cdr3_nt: TGTGCCAGCAGTTCCCAGAATAGCAATCAGCCCCAGCATTTT

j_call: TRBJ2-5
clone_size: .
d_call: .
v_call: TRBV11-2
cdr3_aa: CASSFFASQETQYF
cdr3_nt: TGTGCCAGCAGCTTTTTTGCGAGCCAAGAGACCCAGTACTTC

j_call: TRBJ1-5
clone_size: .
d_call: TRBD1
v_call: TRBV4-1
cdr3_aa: CASSHEDRGGGQPQHF
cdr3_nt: TGCGCCAGCAGCCATGAGGACAGGGGGGGTGGTCAGCCCCAGCATTTT

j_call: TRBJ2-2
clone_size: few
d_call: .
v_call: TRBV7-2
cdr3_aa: CASSYYKSAGELFF
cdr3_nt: TGTGCCAGCAGCTACTACAAAAGCGCCGGGGAGCTGTTTTTT

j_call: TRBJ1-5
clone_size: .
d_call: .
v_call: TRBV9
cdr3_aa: CASSSGQSNQPQHF
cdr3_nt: TGTGCCAGCAGCTCTGGACAGAGCAATCAGCCCCAGCATTTT

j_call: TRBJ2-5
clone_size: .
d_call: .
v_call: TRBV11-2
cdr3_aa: CASSLVSETQYF
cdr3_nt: TGTGCCAGCAGCTTAGTATCGGAGACCCAGTACTTC

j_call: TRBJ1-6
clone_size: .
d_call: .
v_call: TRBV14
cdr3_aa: CASSHGDSPLHF
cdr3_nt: TGTGCCAGCAGCCACGGGGATTCACCCCTCCACTTT

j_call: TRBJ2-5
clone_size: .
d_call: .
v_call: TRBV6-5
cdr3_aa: CASSRQGQETQYF
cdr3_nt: TGTGCCAGCAGCCGCCAGGGGCAAGAGACCCAGTACTTC

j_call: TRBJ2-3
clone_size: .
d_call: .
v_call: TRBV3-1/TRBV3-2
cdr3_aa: CASSQVSRTDTQYF
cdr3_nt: TGTGCCAGCAGCCAAGTGTCCAGGACAGATACGCAGTATTTT

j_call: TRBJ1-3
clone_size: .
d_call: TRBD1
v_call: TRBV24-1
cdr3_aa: CATRTSTGGSGNTIYF
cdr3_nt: TGTGCCACCAGAACATCGACAGGGGGATCTGGAAACACCATATATTTT

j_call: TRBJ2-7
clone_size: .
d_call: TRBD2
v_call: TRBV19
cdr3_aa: CATRERGGHYEQYF
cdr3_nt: TGTGCGACCCGGGAGCGGGGGGGACATTACGAGCAGTACTTC

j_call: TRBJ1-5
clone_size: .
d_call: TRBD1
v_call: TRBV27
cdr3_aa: CASSPSAEDRGQPQHF
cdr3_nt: TGTGCCAGCAGTCCCTCCGCAGAGGACAGGGGTCAGCCCCAGCATTTT